This TCR beta chain is drawn from a study of cytomegalovirus exposure and HLA in healthy donors. At the level of the study: As an earlier analysis found, some 170 million T cells yielded over 95 million unique TCR beta sequences. General study results and limits: Specificity of a few CMV-associated chains for CMV antigens was verified in vitro.

Each donor was nominally healthy when sampled (though unrecorded immune exposures were likely). With respect to this clone: Its antigen is not identified. Different DNA sequences within this sample yield the same CDR3.

The PCR ran on 60 Vbeta and 13 Jbeta primers. Clones were sequenced by immunoSEQ multiplex PCR, and TCRdb holds only the in-frame ones, with some missing. The data show more than 95,000 clones, approximately 66% seen once. What was sequenced was PBMCs. This TCR derives from a woman in her 50s in good health and CMV-seronegative.

The DNA of the CDR3 is TGTGCCAGCTCATCAACAGGGAACACTGAAGCTTTCTTT. The encoded protein is CASSSTGNTEAFF. This rearrangement joins TRBV18 to TRBJ1-1, with a possible D match to TRBD1 (5 bases). The V gene lost 5 bases and the J gene lost 1 base, with 8 bases spanning the gap. The CDR3 is 13 residues long. From germline, CDR1 is KGHSH and CDR2 LQKENI.